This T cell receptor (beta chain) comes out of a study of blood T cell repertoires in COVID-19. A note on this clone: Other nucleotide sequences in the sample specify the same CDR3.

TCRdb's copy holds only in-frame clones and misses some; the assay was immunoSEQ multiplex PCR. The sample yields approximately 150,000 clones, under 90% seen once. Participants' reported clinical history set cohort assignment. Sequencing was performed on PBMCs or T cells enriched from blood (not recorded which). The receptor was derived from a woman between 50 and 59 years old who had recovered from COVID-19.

This CDR3 is CASSLGGGSSYEQYF. The DNA of the CDR3 is TGCGCCAGCAGCTTGGGCGGAGGAAGCTCCTACGAGCAGTACTTC. V and J are TRBV5-1 and TRBJ2-7; D perhaps matches TRBD2 (5 bases). Germline-derived CDR1 and CDR2 are SGHRS and YFSETQ. This CDR3 contains 15 residues. Trimming pared 0 bases from V and 0 bases from J, leaving 10 bases between.